Below, 18 T cell receptor beta chains from the same sample are listed, as sequenced in a study of vaccination effects on CD4 cells after COVID-19. Prior to sequencing, the ViraFEST assay stimulated PBMC with viral peptide pools, which expanded the antigen-specific CD4+ T cells. CD4+ T cell isolation took place after approximately 11 days of culture. Testing of the vaccine recipients showed negative nucleocapsid antibodies and no prior SARS-CoV-2 infection. Only in-frame clones appear in the TCRdb table, and some are missing; sequencing was by immunoSEQ multiplex PCR. The sample lists 20,000 to 25,000 clones; 68% were seen once. These TCRs' antigens remain unknown. The sequences come from CD4+ T cells from PBMCs cultured with HCoV-NL63 spike peptides, collected before COVID-19 vaccination. These receptors were collected from a human donor who received a COVID-19 vaccine.

The chain combines TRBV4-1 with TRBJ1-4, with TRBD1 as a possible D gene (5 bases). The ends were cut back, 1 base at V and 5 bases at J, with 8 bases in the middle. Germline V gene data show CDR1 as MGHRA and CDR2 as YSYEKL. The CDR3 runs to 14 residues. CDR3 sequence reads: CASSQVGHNEKLFF. CDR3 DNA: TGCGCCAGCAGCCAAGTAGGACACAATGAAAAACTGTTTTTT.

The chain recombines TRBV5-5 with TRBJ1-5; 10 nucleotides match TRBD1. CDR3 length equals 15 residues. The germline gives CDR1 SGHKS, CDR2 YYEKEE (reference sequence). V shed 3 bases, J shed 3 bases, and the junction held 3 bases outside the gene matches. CDR3 protein: CASSWGQGNNQPQHF. CDR3 DNA: TGTGCCAGCAGCTGGGGACAGGGGAACAATCAGCCCCAGCATTTT.

The sample holds one count of this clone. This rearrangement joins TRBV4-1 to TRBJ2-7, with 9 positions matching TRBD1. V was clipped by 3 bases and J by 3 bases; unmatched bases: 6. The CDR3 runs to 15 residues. Germline V lookup: CDR1 MGHRA, CDR2 YSYEKL. The CDR3 coding sequence is TGCGCCAGCAGCCACCCGGGACAGGGTGTCTACGAGCAGTACTTC. Its translation: CASSHPGQGVYEQYF.

The chain combines TRBV6-5 with TRBJ1-1, with unresolved D. Germline CDR1 MNHEY, CDR2 SVGAGI. V was cut by 8 bases and J by 0 bases, with 13 bases left in between. The CDR3 runs to 14 residues. The CDR3 is CASQAPQMNTEAFF. CDR3 DNA sequence: TGTGCCAGCCAGGCGCCCCAAATGAACACTGAAGCTTTCTTT.

This rearrangement joins TRBV5-4 to TRBJ1-6, with TRBD1 matching 9 bases. The V and J ends lost 4 bases and 12 bases, in that order; junction bases with no gene match: 14. This CDR3 region has 16 residues. The germline V gene has CDR1 SGHNT and CDR2 YYREEE (reference sequence). The CDR3 here is CASSGINRGQGEPLHF. The CDR3 nucleotides are TGTGCCAGCAGCGGGATCAACAGGGGGCAGGGTGAACCCCTCCACTTT.

This clone has just a few counts. The chain couples TRBV4-1 to TRBJ1-3; D is perhaps TRBD1 (5 bases). The V end was cut by 0 bases, the J end by 1 base, with 13 bases between. CDR1 MGHRA and CDR2 YSYEKL come from the germline V gene. The CDR3 runs 17 residues. CDR3 region: CASSQDPRGGSGNTIYF. The DNA for the CDR3 is TGCGCCAGCAGCCAAGATCCCCGTGGGGGGTCTGGAAACACCATATATTTT.

V usage is TRBV5-4 and J usage is TRBJ2-3; 13 nucleotides line up with TRBD2. The CDR3 contains 18 residues. The J segment lost 1 base and the V segment lost 0 bases, leaving 5 bases of the junction unmatched. Germline V lookup: CDR1 SGHNT, CDR2 YYREEE (reference sequence). The CDR3 DNA follows: TGTGCCAGCAGCTTGGGGCCCGGGACTAGCGGGGGCACAGATACGCAGTATTTT. Its translation: CASSLGPGTSGGTDTQYF. Full variable domain (outside the CDR3, taken from reference TRBV5-4 and TRBJ2-3): ETGVTQSPTHLIKTRGQQVTLRCSSQSGHNTVSWYQQALGQGPQFIFQYYREEENGRGNFPPRFSGLQFPNYSSELNVNALELDDSALYLCASSLGPGTSGGTDTQYFGPGTRLTVL.

The chain uses TRBV19 and TRBJ2-6; unclear D gene. The ends were cut back, 7 bases at V and 0 bases at J, with 19 bases in the middle. CDR1 is LNHDA, CDR2 SQIVND, per germline (reference sequence). The CDR3 runs to 18 residues. CDR3 protein: CASIRTSISGSGANVLTF. In DNA form, the CDR3 reads TGTGCCAGTATCAGAACAAGTATTTCAGGCTCTGGGGCCAACGTCCTGACTTTC.

The rearrangement links TRBV3-1 (or the pseudogene TRBV3-2) to TRBJ2-6; 7 positions match TRBD1. The germline V gene encodes CDR1 LGHDT and CDR2 YNNKEL (reference sequence). There are 15 residues in the CDR3. The V and J ends lost 6 bases and 0 bases, in that order; junction bases with no gene match: 2. Written as DNA, the CDR3 is TGTGCCAGCAGTTGGGACAGCTCTGGGGCCAACGTCCTGACTTTC. As protein: CASSWDSSGANVLTF.

This chain joins TRBV30 and TRBJ2-2; D perhaps matches TRBD1 (5 bases). This CDR3 has 13 residues. The germline V gene encodes CDR1 GTSNPN and CDR2 SVGIG (reference sequence). V shed 3 bases and J shed 6 bases, with 11 bases lying between them. CDR3 DNA: TGTGCCTGGAGGGAACAGGTTTCCGGGGAGCTGTTTTTT. It specifies CAWREQVSGELFF.

The chain is built from TRBV6-5 and TRBJ2-2; D not certain. In germline, CDR1 is MNHEY, CDR2 SVGAGI. V lost 6 bases to trimming and J lost 6 bases, with 17 bases between them. The CDR3 consists of 15 residues. The CDR3 is CASSSSENRAGELFF. CDR3 bases: TGTGCCAGCAGCTCTTCCGAGAATCGAGCCGGGGAGCTGTTTTTT.

The rearrangement joins TRBV7-2 to TRBJ2-7, with 9 bases that match TRBD2. Germline assignment: CDR1 SGHTA and CDR2 FQGNSA. The CDR3 sequence is 14 residues long. The ends lost 3 bases at V and 0 bases at J; junction bases unmatched: 0. The CDR3 bases are TGTGCCAGCAGCTTTAGCGGGAGCTCCTACGAGCAGTACTTC. Protein sequence: CASSFSGSSYEQYF.

CDR3 sequence (DNA): TGTGCCAGCAGCCGACTAGCGGAGCAGTTCTTC. Its translation: CASSRLAEQFF. This chain links TRBV3-1 (or the pseudogene TRBV3-2) with TRBJ2-1; 8 bases agree with TRBD2. There are 11 residues in the CDR3. V was pared by 4 bases and J by 10 bases, with 0 bases of the junction left unmatched. The germline V gene encodes CDR1 LGHDT and CDR2 YNNKEL (reference sequence).

This clone turned up a few times. Additional DNA sequences in this sample encode the identical CDR3. The chain carries TRBV3-1 (or the pseudogene TRBV3-2) and TRBJ2-7; TRBD1 might be the D (6 bases). This CDR3 contains 14 residues. Per germline, CDR1 LGHDT and CDR2 YNNKEL (reference sequence). Trimming took off 0 bases at V and 0 bases at J, with 6 bases between the two ends. Here the CDR3 reads CASSQEGGSYEQYF. CDR3 sequence (DNA): TGTGCCAGCAGCCAAGAAGGGGGCTCCTACGAGCAGTACTTC.

V and J are TRBV6-2 or TRBV6-3 and TRBJ2-7; D is possibly TRBD1 (6 bases). V shed 6 bases and J shed 4 bases, with 10 bases lying between them. The CDR3 is 12 residues long. Germline assignment: CDR1 MNHEY and CDR2 SVGEGT. CDR3 sequence (DNA): TGTGCCAGCAGCCTAAGGGGGTACGAGCAGTACTTC. As protein: CASSLRGYEQYF.

As to this clone: Sequence at one end of the junction differs from germline and may be a read error. The chain employs TRBV19 and TRBJ2-5; a possible D gene is TRBD2 (6 bases). CDR1 is LNHDA and CDR2 is SQIVND in the germline V gene (reference sequence). This CDR3 has 8 amino acids. CDR3 in amino acids: CAAGLSNF. The CDR3 nucleotides read TGTGCTGCGGGACTCTCGAACTTC.

The chain is built from TRBV7-6 and TRBJ2-2, with a tentative D call TRBD2 (5 bases). V was shortened by 7 bases and J by 0 bases, with 18 bases between the two germline ends. The CDR3 is made up of 17 amino acids. Germline CDR1 SGHVS, CDR2 FNYEAQ. CDR3: CASTPSPPQSNTGELFF. The CDR3 DNA reads TGTGCCAGCACCCCTAGCCCGCCACAATCGAACACCGGGGAGCTGTTTTTT.

The chain recombines TRBV19 with TRBJ1-2; 7 nucleotides align to TRBD1. In germline, CDR1 is LNHDA, CDR2 SQIVND (reference sequence). The CDR3 totals 13 residues. J gave up 2 bases and V 5 bases, and 2 bases lay outside the gene matches. The CDR3 region is CASSLQGNYGYTF. The CDR3 coding sequence is TGTGCCAGTAGTCTACAGGGGAACTATGGCTACACCTTC.